This entry describes one T cell receptor (beta chain). Its antigen remains unknown. The germline V gene has CDR1 SEHNR and CDR2 FQNEAQ (reference sequence). V lost 7 bases to trimming and J lost 9 bases; unmatched junction nucleotides: 12. CDR3 length: 14 amino acids. TCR beta cDNA libraries had unique molecular identifiers. It was from about 0.94 to 9.7 million T cells that around 500,000 cDNA molecules came. TCRdb re-analysed the PCR reads in MiXCR, keeping a single row per CDR3 protein. The profile covers hundreds of thousands of distinct CDR3 sequences, with more than 50% appearing a single time and roughly 12% taken by the ten largest. The data originate from a study of post-analysis software for immune sequencing data. Overall study findings and caveats: In patients, TRBV5-6, TRBV5-1 and TRBV20-1 belonged to several TRBV segments found more frequently than in controls.

Sequenced material: blood. V usage is TRBV7-9 and J usage is TRBJ2-1, with 7 bases matching TRBD2. The sequence was collected from a girl aged 2 to 9 with multiple sclerosis. The CDR3 DNA reads TGTGCCAGCATCAAGACCGGGACTACCGCTGAGCAGTTCTTC. This encodes CASIKTGTTAEQFF.